This T cell receptor (beta chain) was captured in a study of naive and memory T cell subsets listed by TCRdb under 2017. The study in broad terms: An open-source, UMI-based TCR alpha and beta sequencing pipeline was applied to sorted naive and memory peripheral blood T cell subsets. IgG serology results and the functional CMV T cell responses were in complete agreement. RNA was DNase-treated and reverse transcribed with TCR constant-region primers, mostly using SuperScript III. Beyond this particular receptor, the publication reports: The repertoire findings for the naive and memory subsets could not be validated against a ground truth because none was available. In both CD4 and CD8 cells, going from naive through CM, EM and EMRA, the Gini index went up while Shannon and inverse Simpson diversity went down. A clonotype was defined as a single alpha or beta chain sequence rather than as a paired alpha/beta receptor. RNA-based TCR counts may be influenced by expression changes linked to T cell activation and differentiation. TCR abundance followed a power law whose exponent differed between naive and memory subsets but was consistent across the three individuals. After error correction, only a single occurrence was seen for over 95% of naive TCR sequences, so much steeper abundance distributions were produced than in memory subsets.

From the second PCR step onward, the TCR alpha chain libraries and the TCR beta chain libraries were amplified separately. To determine each donor's CMV status, fresh PBMCs were stimulated overnight with CMV viral lysate, and IFNgamma production from CD4+ T cells was then assessed. CD4 T cells were positively selected using Miltenyi beads, after which CD8 T cells were positively selected from the CD4-negative fraction. Cells stained for CD3, CD4, CD8, CD45RA, CD27 and a live/dead dye were sorted on a BD Aria II into four subsets by CD45RA and CD27. Effector memory cells were sorted as CD45RA-CD27-, whereas EMRA cells were sorted as CD45RA+CD27-. Blood was obtained from a few healthy volunteers, and the blood from each volunteer was fractionated into CD4 and CD8 T cells and subsequently into four differentiation subsets. Roughly 120 ml of peripheral blood was collected from each donor, and PBMC were isolated from the blood using Ficoll-Paque PLUS density-gradient centrifugation. Sorted cells were lysed in RLT buffer, and RNA was extracted with a Qiagen RNeasy kit and stored at -80°C.

As encoded in the germline V gene (reference sequence), CDR1 is MNHEY while CDR2 is SMNVEV. At the junction V is shortened by 3 bases and J by 4 bases, with 14 bases in between. The CDR3, from cysteine to phenylalanine, totals 15 residues. Only CDR3 DNA remains: 45 bases, in frame from the first base. This clonotype was counted many times. Its cognate antigen has yet to be identified. No per-base quality is available; no much larger clone lies one base away. Library preparation was by UMI-ligation and nested PCR. An equimolar mix of two oligonucleotides covering both TRBC1 and TRBC2 was used as the beta constant-region primer. The ligated cDNA went through four rounds of PCR with nested alpha and beta constant-region primers together with the SP2 primer. A single-stranded oligonucleotide carrying the SP2 primer and a 12-nucleotide UMI was ligated to the 3' end of the cDNA by T4 RNA ligase 1. Incubation of the ligation reaction was carried out at 16 degrees C for roughly 18-24 hours. To avoid over-amplification, PCR2 was usually performed as a SYBR Green qPCR and halted once a predetermined threshold was reached. Apart from the first purification, every purification step used Agencourt AMPure XP magnetic beads. Libraries were quantified by Qubit and checked on a TapeStation, where a main peak was expected near 650 bp. Sequencing of the pooled libraries was done on an Illumina MiSeq using v2 2x251 paired-end kits, which typically yielded roughly 0.95-2.3 million reads per sample. Each sample was pooled at 3.5 to 5 nM, and roughly 5-7% PhiX was included to help cluster recognition. The study's processing was this. Decombinator assigned V and J genes to Demultiplexor-processed FASTQ reads by tag matching, allowing a single base-pair mismatch. Collapsinator relied on UMIs to fix sequencing errors as well as frequency errors caused by PCR heterogeneity. CDR3Translator translated TCRs and extracted CDR3s from the conserved cysteine to the FGXG phenylalanine, flagging non-productive sequences. Gini, Shannon entropy and inverse Simpson indices were calculated on repertoires subsampled to equal numbers of UMI-defined TCRs. Clonotype abundance distributions were fitted to a power law by maximum likelihood within the linear range. When run on a single naive CD8 sample, MIGEC and the pipeline yielded similar UMI counts, similar unique TCR numbers and similar clonal distributions. The repertoires were searched for several thousand CMV-associated CDR3 sequences that had been compiled from VDJdb and a published dataset. TCRdb trimmed public reads at Q25 via fastp, called clones via MiXCR and kept in-frame beta chains. Records with the same CDR3 protein are collapsed into one entry carrying the most frequent genes and DNA. The V and J calls and clone size are TCRdb's, not the authors'. Counted in this sample were 9,500 to 10,000 distinct CDR3 sequences; roughly 5.4% of them appeared once. The ten largest clones take up 55% to 60% of the sample.

Here the chain combines TRBV27 and TRBJ2-3; a weak D assignment points to TRBD1 (6 bases agree). This TCR was recovered from a human donor in good health. The specimen sequenced was CD4+ TEMRA cells from blood. Reading the label with the study, this specimen's cell subset or site is: effector memory re-expressing CD45RA, CD45RA+ CD27-. The bases read TGTGCCAGCAGTTTGAGGGGGTTGAAGTCAGATACGCAGTATTTT. It translates as CASSLRGLKSDTQYF.